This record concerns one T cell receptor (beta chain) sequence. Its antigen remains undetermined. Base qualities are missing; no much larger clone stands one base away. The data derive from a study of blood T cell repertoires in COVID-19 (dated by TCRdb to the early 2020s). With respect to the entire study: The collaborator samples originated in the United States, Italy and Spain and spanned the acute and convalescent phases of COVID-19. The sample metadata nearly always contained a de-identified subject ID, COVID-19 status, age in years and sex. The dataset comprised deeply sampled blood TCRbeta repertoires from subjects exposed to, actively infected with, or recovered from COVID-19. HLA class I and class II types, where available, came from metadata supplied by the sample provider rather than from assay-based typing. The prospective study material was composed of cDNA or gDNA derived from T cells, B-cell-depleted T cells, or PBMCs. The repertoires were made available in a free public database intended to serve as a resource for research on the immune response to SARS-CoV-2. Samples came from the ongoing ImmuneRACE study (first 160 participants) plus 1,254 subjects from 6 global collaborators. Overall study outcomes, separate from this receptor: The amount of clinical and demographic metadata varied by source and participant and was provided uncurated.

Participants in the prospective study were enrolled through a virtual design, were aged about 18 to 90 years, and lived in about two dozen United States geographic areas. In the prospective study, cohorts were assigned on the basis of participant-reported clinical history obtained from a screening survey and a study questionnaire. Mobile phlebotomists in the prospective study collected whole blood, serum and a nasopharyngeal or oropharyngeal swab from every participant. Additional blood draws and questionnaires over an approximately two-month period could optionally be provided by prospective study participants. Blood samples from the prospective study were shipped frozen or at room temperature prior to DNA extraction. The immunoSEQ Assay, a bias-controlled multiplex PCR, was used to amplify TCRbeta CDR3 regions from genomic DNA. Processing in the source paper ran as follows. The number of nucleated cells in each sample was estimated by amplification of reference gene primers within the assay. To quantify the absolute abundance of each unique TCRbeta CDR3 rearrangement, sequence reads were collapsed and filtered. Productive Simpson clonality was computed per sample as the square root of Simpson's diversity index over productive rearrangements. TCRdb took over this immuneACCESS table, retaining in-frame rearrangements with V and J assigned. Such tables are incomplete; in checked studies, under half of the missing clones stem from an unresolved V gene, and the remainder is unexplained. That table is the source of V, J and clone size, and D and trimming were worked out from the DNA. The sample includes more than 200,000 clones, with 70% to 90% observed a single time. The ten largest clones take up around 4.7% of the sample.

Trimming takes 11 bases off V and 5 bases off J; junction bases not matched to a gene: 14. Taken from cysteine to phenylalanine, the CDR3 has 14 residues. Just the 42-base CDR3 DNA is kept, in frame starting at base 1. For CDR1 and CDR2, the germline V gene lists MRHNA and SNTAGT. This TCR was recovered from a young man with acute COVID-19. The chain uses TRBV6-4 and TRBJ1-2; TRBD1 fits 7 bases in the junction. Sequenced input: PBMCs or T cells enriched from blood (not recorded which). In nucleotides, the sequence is TGTGCCGGCCCTCCCCCGGGACAGATGTATGGCTACACCTTC. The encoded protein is CAGPPPGQMYGYTF.